This T cell receptor (beta chain) comes out of a study of T-cell reconstitution after alpha-beta-depleted transplantation in children. This clonotype has at least ten counts. Antigen specificity is unknown. The CDR3 length is 15 residues. Germline-derived CDR1 and CDR2 are MDHEN and SYDVKM. V was trimmed by 2 bases and J by 7 bases, leaving 15 bases between them. Study-wide results and caveats: T-cell numbers and diversity, one year after transplant, stemmed largely from T cells that were newly produced. Several hundred expanded graft clones reportedly were the source of alpha-beta T cells about two months after transplant.

Unique molecular identifiers tagged the TCRbeta library. Using its own MiXCR run on the PCR reads, TCRdb lists one record per CDR3 protein. The sample carries about 260,000 distinct CDR3 sequences, roughly 8.2% recorded once. This chain joins TRBV28 and TRBJ1-5, with a possible D match to TRBD1 (6 bases). The sample consisted of PBMCs, mostly from graft donor cells, taken 180 days after TCRalphabeta/CD19-depleted stem cell transplant. The receptor was derived from a male patient aged 10 to 17 who had a stem cell transplant for acute lymphoblastic leukemia, so the T cells may come from the graft donor. The CDR3 DNA reads TGTGCCAGCAGTTTAAGGGGGGGGACGGGACAGCCCCAGCATTTT. Its translation: CASSLRGGTGQPQHF. Full variable domain (rest looked up from reference TRBV28 and TRBJ1-5): DVKVTQSSRYLVKRTGEKVFLECVQDMDHENMFWYRQDPGLGLRLIYFSYDVKMKEKGDIPEGYSVSREKKERFSLILESASTNQTSMYLCASSLRGGTGQPQHFGDGTRLSIL.